The 2 T cell receptor beta chains in this list originate from one sample, sequenced in a study of beta chain features in type 1 diabetes. Study-level results: Type 1 diabetes patients had TCRB CDR3s that were shorter (moderately but significantly so) in all four CD4+ subsets.

Expressed TCRB transcripts got sequenced, as all isolated RNA was reverse transcribed. Sequenced by immunoSEQ multiplex PCR; TCRdb stores in-frame clones only, minus some. This sample has 630,000 or so clones, with over 11% found just once. Antigens for these TCRs are unknown. Source material: naive CD4+ T cells from blood. All receptors derive from a young man with type 1 diabetes.

The J gene is TRBJ2-6, the V gene TRBV5-1; 7 bases line up with TRBD1. Per germline, CDR1 SGHRS and CDR2 YFSETQ. Trimming took 4 bases from V and 0 from J; bases not matched to a gene: 16. This CDR3 has 20 amino acids. CDR3 residues: CASSQINRGQQLSGANVLTF. The CDR3 region has the DNA TGCGCCAGCAGCCAAATTAACCGGGGACAGCAACTCTCTGGGGCCAACGTCCTGACTTTC.

This clone was seen more than once but under ten times. The rearrangement links TRBV5-4 to TRBJ2-7; D might be TRBD2 (6 bases). Trimming shortened V by 4 bases and J by 0 bases, and 17 bases separated the two germline ends. The CDR3 loop spans 16 amino acids. Germline loops: CDR1 SGHNT, CDR2 YYREEE (reference sequence). In nucleotides, the CDR3 is TGTGCCAGCAGCCCCACCCTGGACGGGAGCTCCTACGAGCAGTACTTC. Protein product: CASSPTLDGSSYEQYF.